Sequencing of this T cell receptor (beta chain) was carried out in a study of T cell repertoires in cytomegalovirus infection. Each CDR3 protein is one row after TCRdb ran MiXCR on the reads. The data show over 300,000 distinct CDR3 sequences, with approximately 9.5% seen just once and approximately 4.5% held by the top ten. CDR1 and CDR2 (germline): SGHTA, FQGNSA. This CDR3 comprises 14 residues. Trimming stripped 1 base from V and 7 bases from J, with 8 bases between. This clonotype was recorded many times. The chain links TRBV7-2 to TRBJ1-6; possibly TRBD1 for D (5 bases). This receptor was taken from a human donor in good health (CMV status not recorded). Some clones in this sample may be carry-over from other donors' samples. Sequencing was carried out using PBMCs. The CDR3 bases are TGTGCCAGCAGCTTAGGCAGGGCCAATTCACCCCTCCACTTT. Encoded protein: CASSLGRANSPLHF. Based on the CDR3 plus reference TRBV7-2 and TRBJ1-6, the full variable domain is GAGVSQSPSNKVTEKGKDVELRCDPISGHTALYWYRQSLGQGLEFLIYFQGNSAPDKSGLPSDRFSAERTGGSVSTLTIQRTQQEDSAVYLCASSLGRANSPLHFGNGTRLTVT.